This T cell receptor (beta chain) was observed in a study of Ad26.COV2.S vaccination and SARS-CoV-2 variants. The study's findings and limits: Possibly, TCR breadth and depth analyses underestimated total T cell responses.

Sequenced by immunoSEQ multiplex PCR; TCRdb stores in-frame clones only, minus some. The table has approximately 300,000 clones, just over 85% seen once. The CDR3 sequence is 16 residues long. The germline V gene has CDR1 KGHSH and CDR2 LQKENI. V was pared by 2 bases and J by 4 bases, with 14 bases between. The sample's treatment: some 19 received Ad26.COV2.S at low or high dose, single or two shots; several received placebo; per-sample allocation not given. Material that was analyzed had been drawn on day 63 after the first vaccine or placebo injection. An Ad26 vector expressing Wuhan-strain SARS-CoV-2 spike constituted the vaccine. This clone was seen a single time. What it binds is unknown.

The chain combines TRBV18 with TRBJ1-4; maybe TRBD1 (5 bases). The starting material was peripheral blood, obtained in a trial of Ad26.COV2.S vaccine versus placebo. This TCR came from a person between 18 and 60 years old who received the Ad26.COV2.S COVID-19 vaccine or a placebo. CDR3 in amino acids: CASSPMEGPFNEKLFF. The CDR3 DNA reads as TGTGCCAGCTCACCAATGGAGGGACCTTTTAATGAAAAACTGTTTTTT.